Following are 9 T cell receptor beta chains from one sample sequenced in a study of human T cells and chemical hapten exposure. The time point denotes: patch test 1, 2 weeks after DPC sensitization. Treatment reported: therapeutic diphenylcyclopropenone sensitization with weekly scalp DPC. TCRdb fed the RACE reads into MiXCR, producing one record per CDR3 protein. The sample has tens of thousands of distinct CDR3 sequences; 25% to 40% are singletons. The sample was whole blood, taken in connection with sensitization to the hapten diphenylcyclopropenone (DPC). Source of these receptors: a man between 35 and 55 years old with alopecia areata. Some clones in this sample may be carry-over from other donors' samples.

This clonotype has just a few counts. The rearrangement links TRBV20-1 to TRBJ2-1; D may match TRBD1 or TRBD2 (5 bases each). Deletions cut 1 base from V and 1 base from J, with 14 bases between. CDR1 and CDR2 from the germline V gene are DFQATT and SNEGSKA (reference sequence). The CDR3 runs 16 residues. The CDR3 spells CSARGLGTQSYNEQFF. The CDR3, as DNA: TGCAGTGCTAGAGGTTTGGGGACCCAGTCCTACAATGAGCAGTTCTTC.

At least ten counts were recorded for this clonotype. The chain carries TRBV28 and TRBJ2-7, with TRBD2 matching over 11 bases. Germline loops: CDR1 MDHEN, CDR2 SYDVKM. The CDR3 runs to 14 residues. V lost 6 bases and J lost 0; bases outside the gene matches: 1. The CDR3 reads CASRGLAGSYEQYF. As DNA, the CDR3 is TGTGCCAGCAGAGGACTAGCGGGCTCCTACGAGCAGTACTTC.

This clonotype was picked up many times. The V call is TRBV12-3 or TRBV12-4, the J call TRBJ1-4; D might be TRBD1 (5 bases). The CDR3 covers 15 residues. V shed 5 bases and J shed 6 bases, with 16 bases lying between them. CDR3 DNA sequence: TGTGCCAGCAGTGCGGGACGCTTAAGGGATGAAAAACTGTTTTTT. Its protein product is CASSAGRLRDEKLFF.

V gene TRBV7-2 combines with J gene TRBJ2-1; possibly TRBD2 for D (5 bases). V lost 4 bases and J 2 bases, leaving 15 bases between the germline ends. The CDR3 is 16 amino acids. In germline, CDR1 is SGHTA, CDR2 FQGNSA. CDR3 DNA: TGTGCCAGCAGCTCTAGAGGGAATGGGACCTACAATGAGCAGTTCTTC. Encoded protein: CASSSRGNGTYNEQFF.

This clonotype was picked up a small number of times. This chain joins TRBV20-1 and TRBJ2-1; TRBD2 aligns across 10 bases. CDR3 length: 16 residues. V dropped 0 bases and J dropped 4; count of bases not matched to a gene: 6. CDR1 DFQATT and CDR2 SNEGSKA come from the germline V gene (reference sequence). The CDR3 bases are TGCAGTGCTAGAGATAGTGGACTAGCGGTATACAATGAGCAGTTCTTC. Translated: CSARDSGLAVYNEQFF.

The sample holds a few counts of this clonotype. The V gene is TRBV24-1, the J gene TRBJ2-1; 10 bases fit TRBD2. The germline CDR1 and CDR2 sequences are KGHDR and SFDVKD. The CDR3 covers 14 residues. V dropped 7 bases and J dropped 8; count of bases not matched to a gene: 7. CDR3 nucleotide sequence: TGTGCCACCAGGCAAGCGGGAGGGTTCGATGAGCAGTTCTTC. This sequence encodes CATRQAGGFDEQFF.

This clonotype was counted only a few times. The chain links TRBV20-1 to TRBJ1-5, with TRBD1 as a possible D gene (6 bases). V dropped 0 bases and J dropped 0 bases, with 9 bases sitting between them. Germline V lookup: CDR1 DFQATT, CDR2 SNEGSKA (reference sequence). This CDR3 region has 15 residues. CDR3 bases: TGCAGTGCTAGAGATGGGGGGCTTAGCAATCAGCCCCAGCATTTT. Translated: CSARDGGLSNQPQHF.

This chain connects TRBV9 to TRBJ2-5, with 7 bases aligning to TRBD2. CDR1 and CDR2 (germline): SGDLS, YYNGEE. This CDR3 contains 14 residues. The ends lost 0 bases at V and 1 base at J; junction bases unmatched: 0. The CDR3 region has the DNA TGTGCCAGCAGCGTAGGCGGGAGCCAAGAGACCCAGTACTTC. Residues: CASSVGGSQETQYF.

This clonotype occurred many times. The chain uses TRBV12-3 or TRBV12-4 and TRBJ2-2, with no clear D. V lost 6 bases and J 2 bases, leaving 10 bases between the germline ends. This CDR3 contains 14 residues. CDR3 coding DNA: TGTGCCAGCAGGCCCCGTGGAAACACCGGGGAGCTGTTTTTT. Its protein is CASRPRGNTGELFF.